This TCR beta chain was recorded in a study of T cell repertoires in cytomegalovirus infection. On this clonotype itself: Antigen: not known.

Each CDR3 protein is one row after TCRdb ran MiXCR on the reads. The table has approximately 730,000 distinct CDR3 sequences, approximately 33% seen once; the top ten hold 15% to 20%. The CDR3 totals 13 residues. V dropped 0 bases and J dropped 4 bases, with 5 bases sitting between them. Germline CDR1 is MNHEY and CDR2 is SMNVEV (reference sequence). Sequencing used cultured PBMCs, obtained from culture after CMV antigen stimulation. The TCR originated in a human donor in good health (CMV status not recorded). Some clones in this sample may be carry-over from other donors' samples. The genes are TRBV27 and TRBJ2-3; no reliable D call. CDR3 region: CASSLSLADTQYF. CDR3 in DNA: TGTGCCAGCAGTTTATCGCTGGCAGATACGCAGTATTTT.